Ten or more counts support the clone carrying this T cell receptor beta chain. Its antigen is still unknown. This sample was taken from a study of CD8 T cells in ankylosing spondylitis. Quantitative barcoded 5'-RACE was used to prepare TCR beta libraries. TCRdb ran MiXCR on the 5' RACE reads and lists one entry per CDR3 protein. The repertoire has around 88,000 distinct CDR3 sequences, 8.5% to 9% of them found once; the top ten carry about 4.6%. V was cut by 4 bases and J by 15 bases, with 17 bases left in between. Germline CDR1 reads SGHKS; CDR2 reads YYEKEE (reference sequence). The CDR3 extends over 12 amino acids. Whole-study findings and limits: The clones that were linked to disease were reported to be significantly enriched in matched synovial fluid samples from ankylosing spondylitis patients.

Specimen: blood, either unsorted or a sorted T cell fraction (not recorded which). The origin of this receptor is a male donor with ankylosing spondylitis or in good health (not recorded which). The J gene is TRBJ2-1, the V gene TRBV5-5; TRBD2 might be the D (6 bases). DNA for the CDR3: TGTGCCAGCAGCGTGGGACTGGATGCGGTGTTCTTC. Its translation: CASSVGLDAVFF.